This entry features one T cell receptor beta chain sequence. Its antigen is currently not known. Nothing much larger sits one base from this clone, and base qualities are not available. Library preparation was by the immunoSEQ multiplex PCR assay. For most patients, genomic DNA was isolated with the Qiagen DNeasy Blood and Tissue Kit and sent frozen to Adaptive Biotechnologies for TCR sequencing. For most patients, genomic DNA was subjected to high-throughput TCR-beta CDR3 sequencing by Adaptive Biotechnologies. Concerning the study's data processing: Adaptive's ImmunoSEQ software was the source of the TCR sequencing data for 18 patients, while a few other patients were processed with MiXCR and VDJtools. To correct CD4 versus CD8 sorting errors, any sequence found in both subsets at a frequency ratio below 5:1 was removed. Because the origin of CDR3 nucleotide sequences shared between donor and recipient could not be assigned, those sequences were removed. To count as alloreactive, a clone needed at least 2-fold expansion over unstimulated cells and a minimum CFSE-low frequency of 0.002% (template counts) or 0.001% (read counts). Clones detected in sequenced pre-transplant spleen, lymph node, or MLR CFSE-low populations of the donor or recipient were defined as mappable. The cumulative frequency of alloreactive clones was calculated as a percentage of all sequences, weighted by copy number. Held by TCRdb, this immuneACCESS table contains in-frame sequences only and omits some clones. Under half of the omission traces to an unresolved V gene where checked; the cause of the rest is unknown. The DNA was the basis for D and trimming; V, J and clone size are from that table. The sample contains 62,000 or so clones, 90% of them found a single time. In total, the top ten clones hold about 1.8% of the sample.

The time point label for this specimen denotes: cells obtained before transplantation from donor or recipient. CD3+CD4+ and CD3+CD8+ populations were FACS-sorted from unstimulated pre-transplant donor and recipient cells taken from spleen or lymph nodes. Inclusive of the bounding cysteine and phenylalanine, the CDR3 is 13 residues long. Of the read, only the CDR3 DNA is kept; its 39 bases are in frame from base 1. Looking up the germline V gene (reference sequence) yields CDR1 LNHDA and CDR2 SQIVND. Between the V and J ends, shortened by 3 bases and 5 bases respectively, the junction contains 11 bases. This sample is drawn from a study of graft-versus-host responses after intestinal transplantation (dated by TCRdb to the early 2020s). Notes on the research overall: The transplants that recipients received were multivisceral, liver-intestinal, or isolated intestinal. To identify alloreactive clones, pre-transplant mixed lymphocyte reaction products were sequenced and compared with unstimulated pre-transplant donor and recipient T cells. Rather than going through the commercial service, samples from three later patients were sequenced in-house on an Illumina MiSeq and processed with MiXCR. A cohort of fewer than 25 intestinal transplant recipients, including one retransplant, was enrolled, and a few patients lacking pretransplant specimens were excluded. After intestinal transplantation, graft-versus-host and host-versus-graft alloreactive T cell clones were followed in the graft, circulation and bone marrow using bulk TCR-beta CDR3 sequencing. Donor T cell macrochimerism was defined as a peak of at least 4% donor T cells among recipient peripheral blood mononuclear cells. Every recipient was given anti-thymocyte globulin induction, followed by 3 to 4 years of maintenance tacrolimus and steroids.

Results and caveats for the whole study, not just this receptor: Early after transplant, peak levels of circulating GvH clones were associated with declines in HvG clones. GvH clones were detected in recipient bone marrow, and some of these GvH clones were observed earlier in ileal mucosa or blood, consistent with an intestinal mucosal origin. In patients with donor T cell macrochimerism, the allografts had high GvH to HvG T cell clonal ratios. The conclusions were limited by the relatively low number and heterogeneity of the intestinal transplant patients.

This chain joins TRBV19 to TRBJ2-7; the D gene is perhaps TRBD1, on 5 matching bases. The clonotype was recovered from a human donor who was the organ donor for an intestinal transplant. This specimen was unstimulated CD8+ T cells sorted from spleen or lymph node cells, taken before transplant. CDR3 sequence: CASSIHRHHEQYF. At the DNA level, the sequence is TGTGCCAGTAGTATCCACAGGCACCACGAGCAGTACTTC.